These T cell receptor beta chains were read from a single sample in a study. One entry per CDR3 protein results from TCRdb running MiXCR on the 5' RACE reads. The sample holds approximately 60,000 distinct CDR3 sequences; more than 20% are singletons and the top ten take 3.2%. The sample consisted of tumor-infiltrating Tregs sorted from the breast tumor. Source of these receptors: a female donor with breast cancer. The CDR3 runs from the conserved cysteine through the conserved F or W. Not all rows give a size; the values are once, few, many and, for expanded clones, a class.

V gene,clone size,CDR3 protein
TRBV7-9,few,CASSFKDTQYF
TRBV11-2,many,CASSLTGAITDTQYF
TRBV6-1,few,CASSPSGQTTASGRVAGELFF
TRBV28,-,CASSFSRGQGGGTDTQSF
TRBV5-1,few,CASSSTRDKETQYF
TRBV11-2,few,CASSSGLGNTQYF
TRBV7-9,-,CASSSRDRPNYGYTF
TRBV7-2,-,CASSPTMGEQFF
TRBV4-1,-,CASSQGWVGRNTQYF
TRBV28,few,CASSSPGQGADQPQHF
TRBV6-5,medium-sized,CASSPGFNTYNEQFF
TRBV5-1,-,CASSLTTGTLNTEAFF
TRBV6-1,-,CASNRLAASYEQYF
TRBV10-3,-,CAISEGQVYQPQHF
TRBV5-1,-,CASSPTGTFSPLHF
TRBV5-1,-,CASRPREGGVANTEAFF
TRBV7-8,few,CASSLEAVTNYGYTF
TRBV11-2,-,CASSLGAGGRYTF
TRBV28,many,CASSQGTANEQYF
TRBV29-1,-,CSVLDSGSGDTQYF
TRBV3-1,few,CASSQRDRTNSPLHF
TRBV15,-,CATSRDRARGRANEQFF